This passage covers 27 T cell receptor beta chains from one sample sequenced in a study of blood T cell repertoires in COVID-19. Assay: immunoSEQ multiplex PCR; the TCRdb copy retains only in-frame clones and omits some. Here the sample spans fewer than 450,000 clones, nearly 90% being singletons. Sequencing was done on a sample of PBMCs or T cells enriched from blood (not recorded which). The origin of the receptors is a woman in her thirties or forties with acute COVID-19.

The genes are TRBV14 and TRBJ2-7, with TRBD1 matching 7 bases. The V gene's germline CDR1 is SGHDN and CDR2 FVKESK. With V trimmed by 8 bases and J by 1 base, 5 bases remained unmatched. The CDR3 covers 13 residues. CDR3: CASSGTVSYEQYF. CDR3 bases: TGTGCCAGCTCAGGGACAGTATCCTACGAGCAGTACTTC.

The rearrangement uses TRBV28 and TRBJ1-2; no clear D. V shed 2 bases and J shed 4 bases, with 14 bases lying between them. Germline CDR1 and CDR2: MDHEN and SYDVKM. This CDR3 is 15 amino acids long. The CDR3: CASSLGIPEVYGYTF. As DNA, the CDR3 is TGTGCCAGCAGTTTAGGGATCCCGGAGGTCTATGGCTACACCTTC.

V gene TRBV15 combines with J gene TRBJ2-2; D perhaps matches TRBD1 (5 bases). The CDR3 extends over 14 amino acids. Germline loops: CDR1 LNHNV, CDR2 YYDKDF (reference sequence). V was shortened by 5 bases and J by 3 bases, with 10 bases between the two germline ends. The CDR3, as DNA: TGTGCCACCAGCCCCAGGGTCCACACCGGGGAGCTGTTTTTT. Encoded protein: CATSPRVHTGELFF. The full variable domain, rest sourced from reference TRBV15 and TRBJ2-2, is DAMVIQNPRYQVTQFGKPVTLSCSQTLNHNVMYWYQQKSSQAPKLLFHYYDKDFNNEADTPDNFQSRRPNTSFCFLDIRSPGLGDTAMYLCATSPRVHTGELFFGEGSRLTVL.

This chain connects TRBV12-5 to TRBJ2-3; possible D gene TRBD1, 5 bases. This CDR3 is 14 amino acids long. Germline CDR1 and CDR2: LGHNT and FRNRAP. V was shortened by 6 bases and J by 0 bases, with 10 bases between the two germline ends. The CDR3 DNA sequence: TGTGCTAGTGGGGACACTACTAGCACAGATACGCAGTATTTT. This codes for CASGDTTSTDTQYF.

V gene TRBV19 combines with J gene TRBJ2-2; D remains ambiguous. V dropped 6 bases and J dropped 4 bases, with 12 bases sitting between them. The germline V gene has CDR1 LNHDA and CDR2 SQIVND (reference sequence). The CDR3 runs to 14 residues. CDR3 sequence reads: CASRPLELTGELFF. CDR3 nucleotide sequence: TGTGCCAGTAGACCACTCGAACTCACCGGGGAGCTGTTTTTT. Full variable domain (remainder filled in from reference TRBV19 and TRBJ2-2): DGGITQSPKYLFRKEGQNVTLSCEQNLNHDAMYWYRQDPGQGLRLIYYSQIVNDFQKGDIAEGYSVSREKKESFPLTVTSAQKNPTAFYLCASRPLELTGELFFGEGSRLTVL.

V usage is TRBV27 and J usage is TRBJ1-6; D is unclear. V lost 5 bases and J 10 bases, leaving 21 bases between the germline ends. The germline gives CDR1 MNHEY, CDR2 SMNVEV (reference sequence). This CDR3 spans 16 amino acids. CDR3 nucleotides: TGTGCCAGCAGTAATAGGCTACAGAGTCCTGGGTCACCCCTCCACTTT. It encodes CASSNRLQSPGSPLHF.

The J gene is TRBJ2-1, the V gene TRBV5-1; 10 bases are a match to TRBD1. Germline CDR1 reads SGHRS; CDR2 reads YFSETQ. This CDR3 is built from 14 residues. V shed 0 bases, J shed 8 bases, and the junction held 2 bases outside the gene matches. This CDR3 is CASSLGTGGHEQFF. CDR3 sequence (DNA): TGCGCCAGCAGCTTGGGGACAGGGGGACATGAGCAGTTCTTC.

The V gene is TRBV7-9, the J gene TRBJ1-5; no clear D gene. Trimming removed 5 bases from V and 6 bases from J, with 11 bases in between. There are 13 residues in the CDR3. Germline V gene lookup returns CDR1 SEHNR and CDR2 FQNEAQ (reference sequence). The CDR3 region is CASSPGLFQPQHF. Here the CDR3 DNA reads TGTGCCAGCAGCCCAGGTTTGTTTCAGCCCCAGCATTTT.

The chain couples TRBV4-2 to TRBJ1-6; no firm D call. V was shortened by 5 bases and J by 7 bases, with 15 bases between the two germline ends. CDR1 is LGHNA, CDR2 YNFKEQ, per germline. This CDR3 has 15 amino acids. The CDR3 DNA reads TGTGCCAGCAGCACGCCCGGGAACCTCAATTCACCCCTCCACTTT. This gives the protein CASSTPGNLNSPLHF.

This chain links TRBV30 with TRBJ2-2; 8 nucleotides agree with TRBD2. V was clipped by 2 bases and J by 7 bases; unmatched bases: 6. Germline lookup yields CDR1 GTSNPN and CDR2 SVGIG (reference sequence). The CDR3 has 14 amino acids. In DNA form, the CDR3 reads TGTGCCTGGAGTAAGCGGGGGCCGGGCGGGGAGCTGTTTTTT. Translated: CAWSKRGPGGELFF.

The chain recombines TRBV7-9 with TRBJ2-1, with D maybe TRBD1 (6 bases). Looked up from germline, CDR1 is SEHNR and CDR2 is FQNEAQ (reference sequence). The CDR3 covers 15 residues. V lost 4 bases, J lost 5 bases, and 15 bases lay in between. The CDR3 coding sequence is TGTGCCAGCAGCTCTACCTACAGGGATAACAATGAGCAGTTCTTC. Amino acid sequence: CASSSTYRDNNEQFF.

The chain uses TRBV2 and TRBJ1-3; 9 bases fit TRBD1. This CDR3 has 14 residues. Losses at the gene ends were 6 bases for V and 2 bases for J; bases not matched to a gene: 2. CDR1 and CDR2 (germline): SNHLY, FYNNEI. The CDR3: CASRQGAAGNTIYF. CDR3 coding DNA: TGTGCCAGCAGACAGGGGGCAGCTGGAAACACCATATATTTT.

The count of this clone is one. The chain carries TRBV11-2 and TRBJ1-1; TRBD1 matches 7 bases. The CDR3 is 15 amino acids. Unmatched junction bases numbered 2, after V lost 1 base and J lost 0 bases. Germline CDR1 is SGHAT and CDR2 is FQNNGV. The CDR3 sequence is CASSLAGQVNTEAFF. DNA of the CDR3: TGTGCCAGCAGCTTAGCCGGACAGGTGAACACTGAAGCTTTCTTT.

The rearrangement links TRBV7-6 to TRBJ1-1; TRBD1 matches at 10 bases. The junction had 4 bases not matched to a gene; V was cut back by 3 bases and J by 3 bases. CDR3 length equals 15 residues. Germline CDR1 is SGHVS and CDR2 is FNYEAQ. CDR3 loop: CASSLRTGGYTEAFF. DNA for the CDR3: TGTGCCAGCAGCTTGCGGACAGGGGGTTACACTGAAGCTTTCTTT.

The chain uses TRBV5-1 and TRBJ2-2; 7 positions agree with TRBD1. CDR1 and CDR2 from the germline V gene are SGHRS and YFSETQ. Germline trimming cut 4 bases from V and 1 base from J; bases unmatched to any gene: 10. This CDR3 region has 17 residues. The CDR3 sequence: CASSLSMGTVNTGELFF. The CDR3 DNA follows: TGCGCCAGCAGCCTTTCGATGGGGACAGTGAACACCGGGGAGCTGTTTTTT.

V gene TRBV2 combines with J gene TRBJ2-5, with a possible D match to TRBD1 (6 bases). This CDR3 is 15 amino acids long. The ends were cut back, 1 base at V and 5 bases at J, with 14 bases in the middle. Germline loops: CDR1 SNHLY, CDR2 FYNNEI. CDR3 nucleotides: TGTGCCAGCAGTGAAGGGCAGGGGCGAGAGGAGACCCAGTACTTC. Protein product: CASSEGQGREETQYF.

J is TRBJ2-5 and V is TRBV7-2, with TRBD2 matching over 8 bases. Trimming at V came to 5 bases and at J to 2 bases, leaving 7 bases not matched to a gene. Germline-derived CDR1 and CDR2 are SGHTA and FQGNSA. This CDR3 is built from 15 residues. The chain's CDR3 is CASSRGGSPQETQYF. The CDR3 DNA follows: TGTGCCAGCAGCCGCGGGGGGAGCCCACAAGAGACCCAGTACTTC.

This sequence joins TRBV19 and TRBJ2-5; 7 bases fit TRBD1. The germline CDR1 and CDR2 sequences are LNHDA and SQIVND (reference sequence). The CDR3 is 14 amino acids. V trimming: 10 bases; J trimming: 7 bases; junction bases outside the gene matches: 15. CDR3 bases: TGTGCCACGACGGACAGGAGGACCCGTGGGACCCAGTACTTC. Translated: CATTDRRTRGTQYF.

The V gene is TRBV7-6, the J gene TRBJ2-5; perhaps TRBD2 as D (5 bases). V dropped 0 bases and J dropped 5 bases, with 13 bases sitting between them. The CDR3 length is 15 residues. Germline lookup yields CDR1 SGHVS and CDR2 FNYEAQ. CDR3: CASSLARSRVETQYF. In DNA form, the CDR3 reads TGTGCCAGCAGCTTAGCGCGTTCGCGGGTTGAGACCCAGTACTTC.

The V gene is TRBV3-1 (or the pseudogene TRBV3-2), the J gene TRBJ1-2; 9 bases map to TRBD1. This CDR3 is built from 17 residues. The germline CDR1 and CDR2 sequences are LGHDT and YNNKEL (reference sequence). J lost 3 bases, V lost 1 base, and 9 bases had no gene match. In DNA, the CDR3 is TGTGCCAGCAGCCAAGTTCCGGGACAGGGTTATGACTATGGCTACACCTTC. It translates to CASSQVPGQGYDYGYTF.

DNA of the CDR3: TGTGCCAGCAGCCACGGGACTGTCAAGCCCTACGAGCAGTACTTC. Its protein product is CASSHGTVKPYEQYF. J is TRBJ2-7 and V is TRBV11-3; tentative D call: TRBD2 (6 bases). The CDR3 contains 15 residues. The V and J ends lost 5 bases and 2 bases respectively, with 16 bases between them. Germline V gene lookup returns CDR1 SGHNT and CDR2 YENEEA.

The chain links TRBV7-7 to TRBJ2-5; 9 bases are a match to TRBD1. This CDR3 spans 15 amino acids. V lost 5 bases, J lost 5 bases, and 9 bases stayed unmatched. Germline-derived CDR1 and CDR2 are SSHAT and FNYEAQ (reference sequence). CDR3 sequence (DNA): TGTGCCAGCAGCCATTCCGGGACAGGGAGGGAGACCCAGTACTTC. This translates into CASSHSGTGRETQYF.

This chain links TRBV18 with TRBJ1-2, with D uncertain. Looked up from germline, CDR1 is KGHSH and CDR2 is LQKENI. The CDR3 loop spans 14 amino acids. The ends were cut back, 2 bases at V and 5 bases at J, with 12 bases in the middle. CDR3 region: CASSPYGLVYGYTF. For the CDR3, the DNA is TGTGCCAGCTCACCATACGGACTAGTTTATGGCTACACCTTC.

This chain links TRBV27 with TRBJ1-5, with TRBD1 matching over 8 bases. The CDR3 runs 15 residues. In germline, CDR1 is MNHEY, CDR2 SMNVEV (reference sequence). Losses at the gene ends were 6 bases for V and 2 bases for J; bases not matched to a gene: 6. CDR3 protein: CASSRQGNGNQPQHF. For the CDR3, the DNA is TGTGCCAGCAGCCGACAGGGGAACGGCAATCAGCCCCAGCATTTT.

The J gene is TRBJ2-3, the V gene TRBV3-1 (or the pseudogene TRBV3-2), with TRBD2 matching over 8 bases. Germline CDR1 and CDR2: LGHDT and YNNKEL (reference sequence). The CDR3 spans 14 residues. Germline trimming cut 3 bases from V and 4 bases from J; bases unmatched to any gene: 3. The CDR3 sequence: CASSQDGGADTQYF. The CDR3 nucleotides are TGTGCCAGCAGCCAGGACGGGGGGGCAGATACGCAGTATTTT.

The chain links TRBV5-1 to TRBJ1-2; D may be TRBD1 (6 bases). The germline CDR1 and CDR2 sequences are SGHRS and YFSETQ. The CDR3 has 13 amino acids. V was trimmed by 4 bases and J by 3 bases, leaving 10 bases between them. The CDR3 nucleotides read TGCGCCAGCAGCATCACAGGGTACTATGGCTACACCTTC. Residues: CASSITGYYGYTF. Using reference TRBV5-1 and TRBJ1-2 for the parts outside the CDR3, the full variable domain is KAGVTQTPRYLIKTRGQQVTLSCSPISGHRSVSWYQQTPGQGLQFLFEYFSETQRNKGNFPGRFSGRQFSNSRSEMNVSTLELGDSALYLCASSITGYYGYTFGSGTRLTVV.

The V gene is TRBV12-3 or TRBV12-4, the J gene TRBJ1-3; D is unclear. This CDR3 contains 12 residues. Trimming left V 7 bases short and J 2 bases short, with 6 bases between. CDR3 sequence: CASTVTGNTIYF. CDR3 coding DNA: TGTGCCAGCACCGTAACTGGAAACACCATATATTTT.